Many counts were recorded for the clone carrying this T cell receptor beta chain. This sample is drawn from a study of T cells after yellow fever vaccination. Findings and limits, study-wide: Of the clonotypes, a small share occurred in both CD4 and CD8 compartments.

The CDR3 runs to 17 residues. Trimming at V came to 1 base and at J to 2 bases, leaving 8 bases not matched to a gene. Germline V gene sequence: CDR1 SGHTA, CDR2 FQGNSA. Production of TCR cDNA was by 5'RACE template switching, which also added a universal primer site and UMIs. One entry per CDR3 protein, called by TCRdb with MiXCR from the 5' RACE reads. The sample consists of around 49,000 distinct CDR3 sequences, roughly 7% of them appearing once. The input for sequencing was CD8+ T cells not binding an NS4B(214-222) dextramer, sorted from PBMCs, taken 45 days after the yellow fever booster vaccination. The clonotype originates from a man in his thirties or forties who received the YFV17D yellow fever vaccine. This rearrangement joins TRBV7-2 to TRBJ2-3; 8 positions agree with TRBD2. In nucleotides, the CDR3 is TGTGCCAGCAGCTTAGGTTCTAGCGGGCAAAACACAGATACGCAGTATTTT. Protein sequence: CASSLGSSGQNTDTQYF.